Listed here are 18 T cell receptor beta chains from one sample, sequenced in a study of OX40 agonist ivuxolimab in advanced cancers. The data were produced by immunoSEQ multiplex PCR, yet TCRdb's version contains in-frame clones alone and is incomplete. The sample gives around 45,000 clones, over 70% of which show up once; 10% is in the top ten. This sample comprised CD4+ or CD8+ T cells sorted from blood, obtained in a trial of the OX40 agonist ivuxolimab. These TCRs come from an adult with an advanced solid tumor such as melanoma, head and neck, liver or kidney cancer.

The V call is TRBV4-1, the J call TRBJ1-1; 7 bases match TRBD1. Trimming cost V 7 bases and J 1 base; bases outside gene matches: 6. Germline V gene sequence: CDR1 MGHRA, CDR2 YSYEKL. CDR3 length: 14 residues. This CDR3 reads CASTTGTANTEAFF. CDR3 in DNA: TGCGCCAGCACAACCGGGACAGCGAACACTGAAGCTTTCTTT.

The chain recombines TRBV4-3 with TRBJ2-4; 9 nucleotides match TRBD1. J lost 7 bases, V lost 3 bases, and 13 bases had no gene match. The CDR3 spans 17 residues. Per the germline V gene, CDR1 is LGHNA and CDR2 is YSLEER. CDR3 in DNA: TGCGCCAGCAGCCACGAAGTTTCCGGGACAGGGTTGAACATTCAGTACTTC. The encoded protein is CASSHEVSGTGLNIQYF.

V and J are TRBV5-4 and TRBJ2-3; 7 bases agree with TRBD1. V was clipped by 0 bases and J by 6 bases; unmatched bases: 7. The CDR3 has 15 residues. Per the germline V gene, CDR1 is SGHNT and CDR2 is YYREEE (reference sequence). DNA of the CDR3: TGTGCCAGCAGCTTGGAGGGACAGCCGTCGGATACGCAGTATTTT. It encodes CASSLEGQPSDTQYF. Filled out from reference TRBV5-4 and TRBJ2-3, the complete variable domain reads ETGVTQSPTHLIKTRGQQVTLRCSSQSGHNTVSWYQQALGQGPQFIFQYYREEENGRGNFPPRFSGLQFPNYSSELNVNALELDDSALYLCASSLEGQPSDTQYFGPGTRLTVL.

The CDR3 DNA is TGCAGCGTGGACCCCCAGGAAGCTAACTATGGCTACACCTTC. Its protein product is CSVDPQEANYGYTF. The chain uses TRBV29-1 and TRBJ1-2, with D unresolved. Trimming cost V 6 bases and J 0 bases, with 14 bases left between them. The germline CDR1 and CDR2 sequences are SQVTM and ANQGSEA. There are 14 residues in the CDR3.

V usage is TRBV28 and J usage is TRBJ1-2; the D gene is possibly TRBD1 (5 bases). The germline V and J ends were trimmed by 6 bases and 8 bases, with 16 bases remaining between them. The germline CDR1 and CDR2 sequences are MDHEN and SYDVKM. The CDR3 is made up of 13 amino acids. The CDR3 region has the DNA TGTGCCAGCAGACTGGACGGGGGGAGGGGCTACACCTTC. Protein: CASRLDGGRGYTF.

In DNA form, the CDR3 reads TGTGCCAGCAGCTTAAGACTAGCGGATATATACAATGAGCAGTTCTTC. As protein: CASSLRLADIYNEQFF. The chain combines TRBV11-2 with TRBJ2-1; 9 bases are a match to TRBD2. The CDR3 consists of 16 residues. The germline CDR1 and CDR2 sequences are SGHAT and FQNNGV. V lost 2 bases, J lost 4 bases, and 6 bases stayed unmatched.

The chain is built from TRBV5-1 and TRBJ2-1; 7 bases are a match to TRBD2. V gave up 6 bases and J gave up 3 bases; unmatched junction bases: 9. The CDR3 runs 15 residues. The germline V gene encodes CDR1 SGHRS and CDR2 YFSETQ. CDR3 coding DNA: TGCGCCAGCAATAGGCTAGCGGACCGCTACAATGAGCAGTTCTTC. Amino acid sequence: CASNRLADRYNEQFF.

The V and J genes are TRBV9 and TRBJ2-7, with 9 bases identical to TRBD1. The J segment lost 3 bases and the V segment lost 2 bases, leaving 6 bases of the junction unmatched. This CDR3 has 15 amino acids. Germline-derived CDR1 and CDR2 are SGDLS and YYNGEE. CDR3 DNA sequence: TGTGCCAGCAGCGTCGGGACAGGGAGAGGCTACGAGCAGTACTTC. Residues: CASSVGTGRGYEQYF.

This clone came up a few times. The CDR3 protein is CASGRSTEAFF. The CDR3 DNA is TGTGCCTCCGGAAGGAGCACTGAAGCTTTCTTT. This chain joins TRBV30 and TRBJ1-1; D uncertain. The V gene lost 7 bases and the J gene lost 4 bases, with 10 bases spanning the gap. This CDR3 contains 11 residues. Germline CDR1 reads GTSNPN; CDR2 reads SVGIG (reference sequence).

This clone has only one observation. The J gene is TRBJ2-5, the V gene TRBV4-1; D ambiguous. V was cut by 1 base and J by 2 bases, with 8 bases left in between. CDR3 length: 14 amino acids. Germline V gene data show CDR1 as MGHRA and CDR2 as YSYEKL. The CDR3 spells CASSQGSIQETQYF. The CDR3 DNA reads TGCGCCAGCAGCCAAGGGAGCATTCAAGAGACCCAGTACTTC.

The chain uses TRBV2 and TRBJ1-2, with D uncertain. The CDR3 covers 14 residues. V was shortened by 2 bases and J by 7 bases, with 14 bases between the two germline ends. Per the germline V gene, CDR1 is SNHLY and CDR2 is FYNNEI. CDR3 coding DNA: TGTGCCAGCAGTGAACGTTCTCGGAGTGGTGGCTACACCTTC. Translated, it gives CASSERSRSGGYTF.

This clone was seen only once. The V and J genes are TRBV5-1 and TRBJ1-5; D gene ambiguous. The V gene lost 0 bases and the J gene lost 3 bases, with 7 bases spanning the gap. CDR3 size: 14 residues. The germline CDR1 and CDR2 sequences are SGHRS and YFSETQ. The CDR3 is CASSLEGPNQPQHF. The CDR3 bases are TGCGCCAGCAGCTTGGAGGGTCCCAATCAGCCCCAGCATTTT.

The chain has TRBV19 and TRBJ2-7; 9 bases are a match to TRBD1. This CDR3 comprises 15 residues. J gave up 6 bases and V 1 base, and 7 bases lay outside the gene matches. Germline CDR1 reads LNHDA; CDR2 reads SQIVND (reference sequence). The CDR3 DNA follows: TGTGCCAGTAGTATAGTAATCGGGACAGGGCGCGAGCAGTACTTC. Its protein product is CASSIVIGTGREQYF.

This chain links TRBV6-4 with TRBJ1-1; 7 bases are shared with TRBD1. Unmatched junction bases numbered 4, after V lost 2 bases and J lost 1 base. There are 15 residues in the CDR3. Germline V gene lookup returns CDR1 MRHNA and CDR2 SNTAGT. The CDR3 here is CASSDPGTANTEAFF. CDR3 coding DNA: TGTGCCAGCAGTGACCCCGGGACAGCGAACACTGAAGCTTTCTTT.

This clone has only a few counts. The gene calls are TRBV7-2 and TRBJ1-3; 8 nucleotides line up with TRBD1. Germline CDR1 and CDR2: SGHTA and FQGNSA. The CDR3 extends over 17 amino acids. With 5 bases clipped from V and 2 bases from J, the junction kept 11 bases outside the gene matches. CDR3 sequence: CASSPPTETGAGNTIYF. The CDR3 bases are TGTGCCAGCAGCCCCCCTACTGAGACAGGGGCTGGAAACACCATATATTTT.

The J gene is TRBJ2-1, the V gene TRBV7-3; D perhaps matches TRBD2 (5 bases). The ends were cut back, 0 bases at V and 6 bases at J, with 18 bases in the middle. Germline values: CDR1 SGHTA, CDR2 FQGTGA. This CDR3 is 17 amino acids long. The CDR3 here is CASSLTRERVGSNEQFF. Written as DNA, the CDR3 is TGTGCCAGCAGCTTAACGAGGGAACGGGTGGGATCCAATGAGCAGTTCTTC.

CDR3 region: CASSSRGPYNEQFF. CDR3 bases: TGTGCCAGCAGCAGTAGGGGCCCCTACAATGAGCAGTTCTTC. The chain links TRBV14 to TRBJ2-1, with D tentatively TRBD1 (5 bases). Germline V CDR1 and CDR2: SGHDN, FVKESK. CDR3 size: 14 residues. Trimming stripped 5 bases from V and 2 bases from J, with 10 bases between.

This clone was observed once. V and J are TRBV5-4 and TRBJ2-3, with 8 bases aligning to TRBD1. V trimming: 0 bases; J trimming: 4 bases; junction bases outside the gene matches: 7. This CDR3 comprises 16 residues. Germline CDR1 SGHNT, CDR2 YYREEE (reference sequence). CDR3 amino acids: CASSLESRGHSDTQYF. The CDR3 DNA follows: TGTGCCAGCAGCTTGGAGAGCAGGGGGCATTCAGATACGCAGTATTTT.